The 27 T cell receptor beta chains below were found in one sample sequenced in a study of T-cell reconstitution after alpha-beta-depleted transplantation in children. During its preparation, the TCRbeta library received unique molecular identifiers. TCRdb re-called the PCR reads with MiXCR, one entry per CDR3 protein. The sample records about 200,000 distinct CDR3 sequences, roughly 6.5% being singletons. The sample here was PBMCs, taken before TCRalphabeta/CD19-depleted stem cell transplant. Receptor source: a girl less than two years old with combined immunodeficiency, due to receive a stem cell transplant.

This clonotype occurred many times. The CDR3 spells CASSSSGGKQETQYF. DNA for the CDR3: TGTGCCAGCAGCTCGAGCGGGGGGAAACAAGAGACCCAGTACTTC. J is TRBJ2-5 and V is TRBV12-3 or TRBV12-4; 9 bases map to TRBD2. V shed 6 bases and J 2 bases; nucleotides not matched to a gene: 7. The CDR3 has 15 residues.

Many counts were recorded for this clonotype. This chain joins TRBV5-1 and TRBJ2-7, with 10 bases identical to TRBD1. There are 15 residues in the CDR3. The trim removed 6 bases at V and 2 bases at J, leaving 8 bases unmatched. Germline V gives CDR1 SGHRS, CDR2 YFSETQ. CDR3 sequence reads: CASTGADRGPYEQYF. Written as DNA, the CDR3 is TGCGCCAGCACAGGGGCAGACAGGGGGCCCTACGAGCAGTACTTC.

This clonotype was seen only a few times. V gene TRBV7-2 combines with J gene TRBJ2-1; no firm D call. CDR3 size: 13 residues. The V end lost 2 bases, the J end lost 4 bases, and 6 bases lay between the germline ends. CDR1 and CDR2 from the germline V gene are SGHTA and FQGNSA. The CDR3 loop is CASSLMQYNEQFF. The CDR3 coding sequence is TGTGCCAGCAGCTTAATGCAGTACAATGAGCAGTTCTTC.

This clonotype was found many times. The chain carries TRBV4-3 and TRBJ1-2; D perhaps matches TRBD1 (6 bases). Trimming shortened V by 7 bases and J by 4 bases, and 13 bases separated the two germline ends. Per the germline V gene, CDR1 is LGHNA and CDR2 is YSLEER. This CDR3 has 13 amino acids. The CDR3 here is CASMGRGAYGYTF. For the CDR3, the DNA is TGCGCCAGCATGGGTAGGGGGGCCTATGGCTACACCTTC.

Remarks on this clonotype: This sequence may be a read error, since a much larger clone differs from it by one base. V and J are TRBV7-6 and TRBJ1-2, with D maybe TRBD1 (5 bases). CDR1 and CDR2 from the germline V gene are SGHVS and FNYEAQ. Trimming stripped 4 bases from V and 4 bases from J, with 19 bases between. This CDR3 region has 16 residues. The CDR3 is CASSSGTRTELYGYTF. Written as DNA, the CDR3 is TGTGCCAGCAGCTCAGGGACCCGGACGGAACTCTATGGCTACACCTTC. Combining the CDR3 with reference TRBV7-6 and TRBJ1-2 gives the whole variable domain GAGVSQSPRYKVTKRGQDVALRCDPISGHVSLYWYRQALGQGPEFLTYFNYEAQQDKSGLPNDRFSAERPEGSISTLTIQRTEQRDSAMYRCASSSGTRTELYGYTFGSGTRLTVV.

CDR3 in amino acids: CASSYGMQPQHF. CDR3 nucleotide sequence: TGTGCCAGCAGTTATGGAATGCAGCCCCAGCATTTT. The rearrangement uses TRBV6-2 or TRBV6-3 and TRBJ1-5; D is undetermined. Germline lookup yields CDR1 MNHEY and CDR2 SVGEGT. V was trimmed by 3 bases and J by 7 bases, leaving 7 bases between them. This CDR3 contains 12 residues.

The sample holds many counts of this clonotype. The V gene is TRBV4-2, the J gene TRBJ1-2; D not resolved. The germline gives CDR1 LGHNA, CDR2 YNFKEQ. The CDR3 is 13 residues long. The V and J ends lost 0 bases and 3 bases respectively, with 5 bases between them. The CDR3 DNA follows: TGTGCCAGCAGCCAAGAGACCTACTATGGCTACACCTTC. It is translated as CASSQETYYGYTF.

The sample holds many counts of this clonotype. The chain carries TRBV7-9 and TRBJ1-1; D gene ambiguous. The CDR3 consists of 15 residues. Germline CDR1 and CDR2: SEHNR and FQNEAQ (reference sequence). Trimming shortened V by 3 bases and J by 3 bases, and 14 bases separated the two germline ends. This chain's CDR3 is CASSFVGGGHTEAFF. The CDR3 bases are TGTGCCAGCAGCTTTGTGGGCGGTGGACACACTGAAGCTTTCTTT.

This clonotype was recorded many times. This chain joins TRBV6-2 or TRBV6-3 and TRBJ2-2; D remains ambiguous. V was clipped by 2 bases and J by 2 bases, with 3 bases between them. The CDR3 has 13 amino acids. CDR1 is MNHEY, CDR2 SVGEGT, per germline. The CDR3 protein is CASSYTNTGELFF. DNA for the CDR3: TGTGCCAGCAGTTACACTAACACCGGGGAGCTGTTTTTT.

Only a few counts were recorded for this clonotype. The chain uses TRBV20-1 and TRBJ2-7; 9 positions match TRBD1. V shed 3 bases, J shed 7 bases, and the junction held 10 bases outside the gene matches. CDR1 is DFQATT and CDR2 is SNEGSKA in the germline V gene (reference sequence). The CDR3 consists of 14 residues. CDR3 sequence (DNA): TGCAGTGCTAGCCGAGGACAGGGGAGGCGGGAGCAGTACTTC. Amino acid sequence: CSASRGQGRREQYF.

This clonotype was seen repeatedly, ten times or more. The chain carries TRBV20-1 and TRBJ2-5; weak D call: TRBD2 (5 bases). V was shortened by 5 bases and J by 5 bases, with 15 bases between the two germline ends. The CDR3 contains 13 residues. From germline, CDR1 is DFQATT and CDR2 SNEGSKA (reference sequence). CDR3: CSALTSSLETQYF. The CDR3 DNA follows: TGCAGTGCTCTAACTAGTAGTTTGGAGACCCAGTACTTC.

The sample holds many counts of this clonotype. This chain links TRBV4-2 with TRBJ2-1; 12 nucleotides agree with TRBD2. With 0 bases clipped from V and 8 bases from J, the junction kept 5 bases outside the gene matches. The CDR3 covers 16 residues. CDR1 is LGHNA and CDR2 is YNFKEQ in the germline V gene. The CDR3 protein is CASSQEIGLAGYEQFF. CDR3 nucleotide sequence: TGTGCCAGCAGCCAAGAGATTGGACTAGCGGGGTATGAGCAGTTCTTC.

Many counts were recorded for this clonotype. V gene TRBV12-3 or TRBV12-4 combines with J gene TRBJ2-3; TRBD1 aligns across 8 bases. Trimming at V came to 5 bases and at J to 1 base, leaving 5 bases not matched to a gene. CDR3 length: 15 amino acids. The CDR3: CASSPRDRRTDTQYF. In DNA form, the CDR3 reads TGTGCCAGCAGTCCCCGGGACAGGCGCACAGATACGCAGTATTTT.

This clonotype was picked up many times. The CDR3 sequence is CASTIYSQGQETQYF. The CDR3 region has the DNA TGTGCCAGCACCATTTATTCACAGGGACAAGAGACCCAGTACTTC. The chain employs TRBV12-3 or TRBV12-4 and TRBJ2-5; the D gene is possibly TRBD1 (6 bases). Between the trimmed V and J ends, which lost 7 bases and 2 bases, there was a span of 17 bases. This CDR3 contains 15 residues.

Ten or more counts support this clonotype. This rearrangement joins TRBV7-2 to TRBJ2-1; maybe TRBD2 (5 bases). V was pared by 3 bases and J by 0 bases, with 24 bases between. The germline CDR1 and CDR2 sequences are SGHTA and FQGNSA. The CDR3 loop spans 20 amino acids. The CDR3 sequence is CASSFRIGRSPGSSYNEQFF. In nucleotides, the CDR3 is TGTGCCAGCAGCTTTCGGATTGGACGGTCCCCGGGGAGCTCCTACAATGAGCAGTTCTTC.

This clonotype was seen at least ten times. J is TRBJ2-3 and V is TRBV12-3 or TRBV12-4; TRBD2 is a possible D gene (5 bases). The CDR3 has 17 residues. Trimming removed 4 bases at V and 0 bases at J, with 17 bases between. CDR3 in amino acids: CASSWAPPGSSTDTQYF. In DNA form, the CDR3 reads TGTGCCAGCAGTTGGGCCCCACCGGGATCGAGCACAGATACGCAGTATTTT.

This clonotype was counted at least ten times. The chain uses TRBV14 and TRBJ1-1; no clear D gene. CDR1 is SGHDN and CDR2 is FVKESK in the germline V gene. V gave up 4 bases and J gave up 0 bases, with 12 bases separating them. There are 15 residues in the CDR3. CDR3 DNA: TGTGCCAGCAGCCTCCTAGGTCAGATGAACACTGAAGCTTTCTTT. Its protein product is CASSLLGQMNTEAFF.

Ten or more counts support this clonotype. J is TRBJ1-1 and V is TRBV4-2, with 9 bases identical to TRBD1. Germline assignment: CDR1 LGHNA and CDR2 YNFKEQ. V trimming: 4 bases; J trimming: 8 bases; junction bases outside the gene matches: 11. The CDR3 consists of 15 residues. The CDR3 region has the DNA TGTGCCAGCAGCCGACGGACAGGGGAGTCCCAAGAAGCTTTCTTT. Translated: CASSRRTGESQEAFF.

Many counts were recorded for this clonotype. The chain combines TRBV20-1 with TRBJ2-7; D not resolved. Germline V gene data show CDR1 as DFQATT and CDR2 as SNEGSKA (reference sequence). V shed 0 bases and J shed 5 bases, with 8 bases lying between them. The CDR3 is 12 residues long. The CDR3 coding sequence is TGCAGTGCTAGAGAAGCTTCCAACGAGCAGTACTTC. As protein: CSAREASNEQYF.

This clonotype was picked up many times. The V gene is TRBV7-9, the J gene TRBJ1-1; a weak D match, TRBD1 (5 bases). With 4 bases removed from V and 0 bases from J, the gap between germline ends came to 15 bases. Germline V gene lookup returns CDR1 SEHNR and CDR2 FQNEAQ (reference sequence). The CDR3 length is 16 residues. DNA of the CDR3: TGTGCCAGCAGCTCCTTTGGGGCAGTCATGAACACTGAAGCTTTCTTT. The encoded protein is CASSSFGAVMNTEAFF.

This clonotype was picked up many times. The chain links TRBV20-1 to TRBJ1-3; D call uncertain. The CDR3 consists of 13 residues. V was trimmed by 3 bases and J by 0 bases, leaving 6 bases between them. The germline V gene encodes CDR1 DFQATT and CDR2 SNEGSKA (reference sequence). In DNA form, the CDR3 reads TGCAGTGCTAGGCATAGCTCTGGAAACACCATATATTTT. Its translation: CSARHSSGNTIYF.

This clonotype was observed at least ten times. The chain is built from TRBV7-9 and TRBJ2-1, with no clear D. With 5 bases removed from V and 5 bases from J, the gap between germline ends came to 10 bases. The CDR3 length is 13 residues. Germline V gives CDR1 SEHNR, CDR2 FQNEAQ (reference sequence). The CDR3 coding sequence is TGTGCCAGCAGCCGCTCTTCTGACAATGAGCAGTTCTTC. Its translation: CASSRSSDNEQFF. Full variable domain (missing parts from reference TRBV7-9 and TRBJ2-1): DTGVSQNPRHKITKRGQNVTFRCDPISEHNRLYWYRQTLGQGPEFLTYFQNEAQLEKSRLLSDRFSAERPKGSFSTLEIQRTEQGDSAMYLCASSRSSDNEQFFGPGTRLTVL.

This clonotype was detected many times. The rearrangement links TRBV20-1 to TRBJ2-7; D ambiguous. Trimming took 0 bases from V and 4 from J, leaving 16 bases between them. The CDR3 extends over 15 amino acids. CDR1 DFQATT and CDR2 SNEGSKA come from the germline V gene (reference sequence). The CDR3 spells CSARDSGLPGYEQYF. The CDR3 DNA is TGCAGTGCTAGAGATTCTGGGCTCCCAGGTTACGAGCAGTACTTC.

This clonotype was found many times. The chain employs TRBV20-1 and TRBJ2-1; D uncertain. The CDR3 has 12 residues. The germline CDR1 and CDR2 sequences are DFQATT and SNEGSKA (reference sequence). The V end was cut by 1 base, the J end by 7 bases, with 8 bases between. Here the CDR3 DNA reads TGCAGTGCTAGAGTTAGAGTTAATGAGCAGTTCTTC. Protein sequence: CSARVRVNEQFF.

This clonotype was observed at least ten times. V usage is TRBV13 and J usage is TRBJ2-1; D might be TRBD1 or TRBD2, each matching 5 bases. Trimming shortened V by 4 bases and J by 10 bases, and 14 bases separated the two germline ends. Germline V gives CDR1 PRHDT, CDR2 FYEKMQ (reference sequence). This CDR3 region has 13 residues. The CDR3 reads CASSSRLGREQFF. Here the CDR3 DNA reads TGTGCCAGCAGCTCCCGACTGGGACGGGAGCAGTTCTTC.

Ten or more counts support this clonotype. The V call is TRBV5-6, the J call TRBJ2-1; D not resolved. The CDR3 is made up of 15 amino acids. V gave up 1 base and J gave up 2 bases, with 10 bases separating them. CDR1 and CDR2 (germline): SGHDT, YYEEEE. This CDR3 reads CASSLNGIAYNEQFF. For the CDR3, the DNA is TGTGCCAGCAGCTTGAACGGAATTGCCTACAATGAGCAGTTCTTC.

This clonotype was detected ten times or more. The chain employs TRBV5-1 and TRBJ2-2; D gene unclear. The CDR3 runs 16 residues. Germline CDR1 SGHRS, CDR2 YFSETQ. V was shortened by 0 bases and J by 7 bases, with 16 bases between the two germline ends. Here the CDR3 DNA reads TGCGCCAGCAGCTTGGAGGTTGCGGTTACGAACGGGGAGCTGTTTTTT. Its protein is CASSLEVAVTNGELFF.